This T cell receptor (beta chain) was observed in a study of T-cell reconstitution after alpha-beta-depleted transplantation in children. Study-level findings and limits: Several patients had high TCRbeta diversity at day 60; it came from surviving recipient T cells and thymic progenitors. It was reported that alpha-beta T cells came from several hundred expanded graft clones (about two months after transplant). T-cell counts and diversity were attributed mostly to newly produced T cells one year after transplant.

The germline gives CDR1 SGHAT, CDR2 FQNNGV. This CDR3 has 14 amino acids. V was pared by 5 bases and J by 6 bases, with 17 bases between. A word on this clonotype: The antigen remains unidentified.

A TCRbeta library incorporating unique molecular identifiers was prepared. TCRdb reprocessed the PCR reads via MiXCR and lists one record per CDR3 protein. Of 500,000 to 750,000 distinct CDR3 sequences listed, around 13% are singletons. The sequence came from a male patient between 10 and 17 years old who had a stem cell transplant for acute myeloid leukemia, so the T cells may come from the graft donor. This specimen consisted of PBMCs, mostly from graft donor cells, obtained 360 days after TCRalphabeta/CD19-depleted stem cell transplant. The V call is TRBV11-2, the J call TRBJ2-7; weak D call: TRBD2 (6 bases). This CDR3 is CASSVGLPKCEQYF. CDR3 sequence (DNA): TGTGCCAGCAGCGTGGGACTGCCGAAATGCGAGCAGTACTTC.